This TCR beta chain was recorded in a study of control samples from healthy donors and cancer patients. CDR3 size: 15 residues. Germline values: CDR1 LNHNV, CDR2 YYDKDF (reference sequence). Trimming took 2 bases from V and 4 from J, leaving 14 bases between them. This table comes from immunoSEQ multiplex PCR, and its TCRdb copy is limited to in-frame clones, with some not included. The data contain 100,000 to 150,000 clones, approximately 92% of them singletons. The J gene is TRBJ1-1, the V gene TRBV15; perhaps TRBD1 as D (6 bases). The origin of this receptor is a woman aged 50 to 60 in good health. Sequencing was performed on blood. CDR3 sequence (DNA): TGTGCCACCAGCAGATCAACAGGGTTTGGCACTGAAGCTTTCTTT. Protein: CATSRSTGFGTEAFF.